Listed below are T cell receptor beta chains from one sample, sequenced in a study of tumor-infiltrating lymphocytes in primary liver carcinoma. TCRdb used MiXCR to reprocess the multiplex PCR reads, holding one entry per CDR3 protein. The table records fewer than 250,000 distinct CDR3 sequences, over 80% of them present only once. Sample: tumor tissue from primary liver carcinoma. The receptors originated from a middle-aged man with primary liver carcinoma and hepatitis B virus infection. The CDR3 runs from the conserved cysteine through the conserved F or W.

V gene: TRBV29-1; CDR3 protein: CSDGTGPNTGELFF
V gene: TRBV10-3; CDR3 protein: CAIRVGTSGTNEQFF
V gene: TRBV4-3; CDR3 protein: CASRHRGPPHTDTQYF
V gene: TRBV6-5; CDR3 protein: CASSPGLELNEQYF
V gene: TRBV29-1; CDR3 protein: CSLYGTGASDTQCF
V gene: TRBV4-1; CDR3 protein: CAGSQDYQGGPHF
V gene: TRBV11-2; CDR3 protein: CASTCWTGPAETHYF
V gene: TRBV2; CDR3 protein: CASSVLQETQYF
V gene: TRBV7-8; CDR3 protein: CASSPRGIRYEQYF
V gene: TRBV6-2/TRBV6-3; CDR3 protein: CASSYNWRETDTQYF
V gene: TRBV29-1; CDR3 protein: CSIEVGGRASGEQFF
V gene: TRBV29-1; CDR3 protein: CSVEDVGRGETQYF
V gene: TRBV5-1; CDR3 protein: CASRRDRLTDTQYF
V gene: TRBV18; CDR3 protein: CASSPPSPNEKLFF
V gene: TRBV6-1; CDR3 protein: CASSLGTSGHEHYF
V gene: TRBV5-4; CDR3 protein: CASNFPGVNTKAFF
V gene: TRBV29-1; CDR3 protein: CSVVFGANVMSF
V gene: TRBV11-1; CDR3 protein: CASSLWANTVKLFF
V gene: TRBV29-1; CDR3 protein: CNVAETSSVNDQFF
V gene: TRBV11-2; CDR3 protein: CASCLDRGGGFYNEQSF
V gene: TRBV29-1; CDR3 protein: CSVAPTVNEHLF
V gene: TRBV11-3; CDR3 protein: CASSLCVSYDEQFF
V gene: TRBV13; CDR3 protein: CASSPVTGGTDTHCF
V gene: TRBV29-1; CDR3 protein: CCVRLGGYNEQFF
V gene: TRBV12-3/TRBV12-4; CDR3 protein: CASSHEVPGGRETQYF
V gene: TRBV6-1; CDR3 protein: CASRRRSMNTEASF
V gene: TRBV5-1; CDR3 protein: CASSPTGAITGELFF